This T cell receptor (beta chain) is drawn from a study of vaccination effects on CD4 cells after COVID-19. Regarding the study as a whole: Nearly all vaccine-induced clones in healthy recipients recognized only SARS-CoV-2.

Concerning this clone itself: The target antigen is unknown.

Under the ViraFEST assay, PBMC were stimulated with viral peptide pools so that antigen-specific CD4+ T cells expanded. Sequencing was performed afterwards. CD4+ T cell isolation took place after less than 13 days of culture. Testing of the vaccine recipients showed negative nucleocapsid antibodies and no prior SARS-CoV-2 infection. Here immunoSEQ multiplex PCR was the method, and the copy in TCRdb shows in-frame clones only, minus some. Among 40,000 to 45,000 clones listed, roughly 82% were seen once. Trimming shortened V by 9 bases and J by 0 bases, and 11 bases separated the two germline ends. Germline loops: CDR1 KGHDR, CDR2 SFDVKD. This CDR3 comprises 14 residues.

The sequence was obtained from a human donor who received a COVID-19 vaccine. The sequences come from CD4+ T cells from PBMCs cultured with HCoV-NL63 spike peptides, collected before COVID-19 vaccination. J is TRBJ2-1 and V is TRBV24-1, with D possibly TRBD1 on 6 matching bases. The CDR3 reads CATGDTSSYNEQFF. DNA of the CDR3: TGTGCCACCGGGGACACTAGCTCCTACAATGAGCAGTTCTTC.